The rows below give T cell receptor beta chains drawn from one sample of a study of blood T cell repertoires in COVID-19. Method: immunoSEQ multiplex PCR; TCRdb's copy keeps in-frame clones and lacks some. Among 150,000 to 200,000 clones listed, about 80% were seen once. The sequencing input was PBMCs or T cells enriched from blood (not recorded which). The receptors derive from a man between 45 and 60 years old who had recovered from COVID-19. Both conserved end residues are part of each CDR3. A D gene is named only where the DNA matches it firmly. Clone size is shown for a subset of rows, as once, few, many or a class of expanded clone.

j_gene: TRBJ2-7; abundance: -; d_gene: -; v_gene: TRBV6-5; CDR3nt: TGTGCCAGCAGTTACTCACCTCCTGCGAACGAGCAGTACTTC; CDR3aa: CASSYSPPANEQYF
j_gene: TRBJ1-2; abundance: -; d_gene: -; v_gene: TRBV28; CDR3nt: TGTGCCAGCAGTTTATCGCGGGCCCCCTTTGACTACACCTTC; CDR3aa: CASSLSRAPFDYTF
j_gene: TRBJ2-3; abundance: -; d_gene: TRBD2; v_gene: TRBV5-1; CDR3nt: TGCGCCAGCAGCCCCGGACTAGCGGGAGGCAACGCAGATACGCAGTATTTT; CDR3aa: CASSPGLAGGNADTQYF
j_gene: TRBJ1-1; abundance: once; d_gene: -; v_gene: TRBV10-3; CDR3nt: TGTGCCATCAGTGAGTCCGGAGGGAACACTGAAGCTTTCTTT; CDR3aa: CAISESGGNTEAFF
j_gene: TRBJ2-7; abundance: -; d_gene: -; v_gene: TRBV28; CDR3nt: TGTGCCAGCAGGCGGGCCGCCCTCCTGAGGGAGCAGTACTTC; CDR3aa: CASRRAALLREQYF
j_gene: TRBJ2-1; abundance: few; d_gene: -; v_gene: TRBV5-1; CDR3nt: TGCGCCAGCGCACTTAACAATGAGCAGTTCTTC; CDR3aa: CASALNNEQFF
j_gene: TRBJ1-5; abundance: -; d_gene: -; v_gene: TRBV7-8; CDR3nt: TGTGCCAGCAGCTTAGGACGGGGGAGTTACAATCAGCCCCAGCATTTT; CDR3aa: CASSLGRGSYNQPQHF
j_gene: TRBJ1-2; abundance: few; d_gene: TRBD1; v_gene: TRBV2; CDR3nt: TGTGCCAGCAGTGGAGACAGGGAATCTAACTATGGCTACACCTTC; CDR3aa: CASSGDRESNYGYTF
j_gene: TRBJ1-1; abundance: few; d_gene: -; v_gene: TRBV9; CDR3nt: TGTGCCAGCAGCGTAGGGACAGTAAACACTGAAGCTTTCTTT; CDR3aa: CASSVGTVNTEAFF
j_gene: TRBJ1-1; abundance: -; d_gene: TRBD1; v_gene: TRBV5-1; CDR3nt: TGCGCCAGCAGCTTGTCGGGACAGCTTTCTGAAGCTTTCTTT; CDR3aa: CASSLSGQLSEAFF
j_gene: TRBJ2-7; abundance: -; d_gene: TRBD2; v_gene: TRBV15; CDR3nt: TGTGCCACCAGCAGGGAGATCGGGGGGGAGCAGTACTTC; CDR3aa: CATSREIGGEQYF
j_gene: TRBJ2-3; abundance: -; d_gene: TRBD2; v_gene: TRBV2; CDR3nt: TGTGCCAGCAGTGATGTCCCCAGGGAGGGATCAGATACGCAGTATTTT; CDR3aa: CASSDVPREGSDTQYF
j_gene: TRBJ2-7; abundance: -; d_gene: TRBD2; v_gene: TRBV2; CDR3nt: TGTGCCAGCAGTGAGCTAGCGGGGGGGACCTACGAGCAGTACTTC; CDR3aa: CASSELAGGTYEQYF
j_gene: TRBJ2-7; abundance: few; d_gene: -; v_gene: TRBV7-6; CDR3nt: TGTGCCAGCAGCTTAGGTACTAGGCCCGCGGACGAGCAGTACTTC; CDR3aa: CASSLGTRPADEQYF
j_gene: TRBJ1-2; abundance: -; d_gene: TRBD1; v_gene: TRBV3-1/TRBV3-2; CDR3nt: TGTGCCAGCAGTCCGTCAGGGGACAGCTCATATGGCTACACCTTC; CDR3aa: CASSPSGDSSYGYTF
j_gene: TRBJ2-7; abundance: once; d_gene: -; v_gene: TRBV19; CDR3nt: TGTGCCAGTAGTATAGATAGGAGGGGCTCGGACGAGCAGTACTTC; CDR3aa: CASSIDRRGSDEQYF
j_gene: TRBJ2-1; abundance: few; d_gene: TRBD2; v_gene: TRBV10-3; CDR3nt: TGTGCCATCAGTGAGTCTAAAGGACTAGCGGGAATCGATGAGCAGTTCTTC; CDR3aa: CAISESKGLAGIDEQFF
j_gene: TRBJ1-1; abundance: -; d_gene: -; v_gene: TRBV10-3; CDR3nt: TGTGCCATCAGTGAGCGGAGGGGCAGGCCTGAAGCTTTCTTT; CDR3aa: CAISERRGRPEAFF
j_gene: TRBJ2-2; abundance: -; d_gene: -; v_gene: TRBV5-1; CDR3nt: TGCGCCAGCAGCCAACCGGGACAGAACACCGGGGAGCTGTTTTTT; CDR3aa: CASSQPGQNTGELFF
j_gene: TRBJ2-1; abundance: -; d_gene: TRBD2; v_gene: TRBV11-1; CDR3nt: TGTGCCAGCAGCTTGGATTCTAGCGGGAGGGCGGCGCAGTTCTTC; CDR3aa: CASSLDSSGRAAQFF
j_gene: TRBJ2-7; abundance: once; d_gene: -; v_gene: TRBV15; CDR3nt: TGTGCCACCAGCGTAGGGGGGGTCGGGGCCTACGAGCAGTACTTC; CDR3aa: CATSVGGVGAYEQYF
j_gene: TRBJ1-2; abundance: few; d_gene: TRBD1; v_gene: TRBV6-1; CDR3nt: TGTGCCAGCAGTGAAGCCGGGACAGGGGAGGACACCTTC; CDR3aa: CASSEAGTGEDTF
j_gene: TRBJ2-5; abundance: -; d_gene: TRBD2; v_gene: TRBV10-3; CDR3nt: TGTGCCACCCTAGCGGGAGTCCAAGAGACCCAGTACTTC; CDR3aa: CATLAGVQETQYF
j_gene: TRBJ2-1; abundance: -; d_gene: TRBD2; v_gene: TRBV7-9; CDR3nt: TGTGCCAGCAGCTCCAAGGGAGCTAGCGGGGGGGCAGACAATGAGCAGTTCTTC; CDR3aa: CASSSKGASGGADNEQFF
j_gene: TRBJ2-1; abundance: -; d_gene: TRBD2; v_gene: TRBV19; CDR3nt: TGTGCCAGTAGACCGCTAGCGGGAGTCCCCAATGAGCAGTTCTTC; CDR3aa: CASRPLAGVPNEQFF
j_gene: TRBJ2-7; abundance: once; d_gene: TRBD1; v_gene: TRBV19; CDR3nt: TGTGCCAGTAGGACGACAGGGGCTATAGCCGAGCAGTACTTC; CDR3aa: CASRTTGAIAEQYF
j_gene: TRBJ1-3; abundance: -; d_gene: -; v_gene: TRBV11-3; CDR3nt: TGTGCCAGCAGCAGCGGACAGACTTCTGGAAACACCATATATTTT; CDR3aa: CASSSGQTSGNTIYF
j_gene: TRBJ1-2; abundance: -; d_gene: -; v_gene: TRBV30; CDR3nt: TGTGCCTGGAGTGTTATGGGGGGGGACTATGGCTACACCTTC; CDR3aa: CAWSVMGGDYGYTF
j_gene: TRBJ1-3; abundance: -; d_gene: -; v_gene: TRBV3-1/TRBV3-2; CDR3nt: TGTGCCAGCGGAGGGGACACCATATATTTT; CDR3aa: CASGGDTIYF
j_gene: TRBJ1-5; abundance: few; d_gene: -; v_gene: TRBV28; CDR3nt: TGTGCCAGCAGTCCCCTCCTGCGGGGCAATCAGCCCCAGCATTTT; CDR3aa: CASSPLLRGNQPQHF
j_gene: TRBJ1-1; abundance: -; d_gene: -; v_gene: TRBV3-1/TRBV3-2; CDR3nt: TGTGCCAGCAGCCAAGGACAGTTGAGGAACACTGAAGCTTTCTTT; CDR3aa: CASSQGQLRNTEAFF
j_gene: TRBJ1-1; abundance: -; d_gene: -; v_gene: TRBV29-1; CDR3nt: TGCAGCGCTCAGGGCCAACCAGGTACTGAAGCTTTCTTT; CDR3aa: CSAQGQPGTEAFF
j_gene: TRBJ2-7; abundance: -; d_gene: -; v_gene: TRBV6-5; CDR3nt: TGTGCCAGCTCTCGGGGGACCAACTACGAGCAGTACTTC; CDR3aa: CASSRGTNYEQYF
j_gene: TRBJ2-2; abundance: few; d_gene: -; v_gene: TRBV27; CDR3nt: TGTGCCAGCACCTTAAGACCGGGGTTCGGGGAGCTGTTTTTT; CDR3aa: CASTLRPGFGELFF
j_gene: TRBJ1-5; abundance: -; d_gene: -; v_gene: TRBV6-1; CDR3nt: TGTGCCAGCAGTGAACTCAACAGAAACCAGCATTTT; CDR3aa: CASSELNRNQHF
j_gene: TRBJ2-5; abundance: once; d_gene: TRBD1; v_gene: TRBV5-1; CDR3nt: TGCGCCAGCAGCTTGACCAACCGGGACAGGGGGAAAGAGACCCAGTACTTC; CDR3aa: CASSLTNRDRGKETQYF
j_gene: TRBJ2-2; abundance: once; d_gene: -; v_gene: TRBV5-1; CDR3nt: TGCGCCAGCGCGAAGAGAGAGAACACCGGGGAGCTGTTTTTT; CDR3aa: CASAKRENTGELFF
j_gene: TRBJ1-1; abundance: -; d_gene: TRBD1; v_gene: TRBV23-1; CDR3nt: TGCGCCAGCAGTCAACACAGGGGAGACACTGAAGCTTTCTTT; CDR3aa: CASSQHRGDTEAFF